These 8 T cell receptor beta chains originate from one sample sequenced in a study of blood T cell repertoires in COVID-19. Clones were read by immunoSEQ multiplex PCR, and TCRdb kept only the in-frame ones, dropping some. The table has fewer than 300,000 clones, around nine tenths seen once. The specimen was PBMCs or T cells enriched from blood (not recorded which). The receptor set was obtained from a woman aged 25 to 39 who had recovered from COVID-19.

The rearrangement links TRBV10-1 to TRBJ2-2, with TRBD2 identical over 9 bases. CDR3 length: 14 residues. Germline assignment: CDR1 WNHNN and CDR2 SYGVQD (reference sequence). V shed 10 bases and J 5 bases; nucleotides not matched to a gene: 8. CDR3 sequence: CATIAGVETGELFF. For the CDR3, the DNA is TGCGCCACCATAGCGGGAGTGGAGACCGGGGAGCTGTTTTTT.

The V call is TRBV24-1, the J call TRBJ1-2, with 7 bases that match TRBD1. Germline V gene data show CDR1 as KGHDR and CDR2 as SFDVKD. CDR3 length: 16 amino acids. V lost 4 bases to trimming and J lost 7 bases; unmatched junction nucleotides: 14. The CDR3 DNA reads TGTGCCACCAGTGAACGGGACAGCACCCTTAAGTCTGGCTACACCTTC. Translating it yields CATSERDSTLKSGYTF.

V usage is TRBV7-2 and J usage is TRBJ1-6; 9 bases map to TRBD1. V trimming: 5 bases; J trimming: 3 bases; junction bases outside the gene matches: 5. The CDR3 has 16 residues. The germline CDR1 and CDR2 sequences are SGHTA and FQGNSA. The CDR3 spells CASSPMGQGYNSPLHF. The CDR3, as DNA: TGTGCCAGCAGCCCGATGGGACAGGGCTATAATTCACCCCTCCACTTT.

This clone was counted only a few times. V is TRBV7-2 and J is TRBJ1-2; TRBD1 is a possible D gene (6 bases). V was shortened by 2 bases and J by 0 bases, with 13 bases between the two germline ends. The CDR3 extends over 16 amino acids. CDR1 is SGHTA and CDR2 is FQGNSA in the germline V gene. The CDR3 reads CASSLSTGTTNYGYTF. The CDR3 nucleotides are TGTGCCAGCAGCTTATCAACCGGGACAACTAACTATGGCTACACCTTC.

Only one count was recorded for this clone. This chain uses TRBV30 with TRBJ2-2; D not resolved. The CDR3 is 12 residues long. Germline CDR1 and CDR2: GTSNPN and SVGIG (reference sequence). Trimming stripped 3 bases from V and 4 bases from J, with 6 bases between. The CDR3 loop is CAWSMSTGELFF. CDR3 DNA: TGTGCCTGGAGCATGAGCACCGGGGAGCTGTTTTTT.

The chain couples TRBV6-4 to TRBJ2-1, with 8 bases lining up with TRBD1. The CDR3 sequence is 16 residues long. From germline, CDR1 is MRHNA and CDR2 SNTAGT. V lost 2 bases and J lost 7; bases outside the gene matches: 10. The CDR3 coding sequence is TGTGCCAGCAGTGACACTAACAGGGGGTCTAGGAATGAGCAGTTCTTC. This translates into CASSDTNRGSRNEQFF.

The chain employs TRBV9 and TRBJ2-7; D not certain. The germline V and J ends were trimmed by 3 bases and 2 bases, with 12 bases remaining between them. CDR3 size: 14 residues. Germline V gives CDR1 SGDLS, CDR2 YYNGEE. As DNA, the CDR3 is TGTGCCAGCAGCGCCCACGGAGCGACCTACGAGCAGTACTTC. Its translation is CASSAHGATYEQYF.

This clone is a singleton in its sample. The CDR3 spells CASSAPGSGSRETQYF. The CDR3 DNA reads TGTGCCAGCAGTGCGCCCGGGAGCGGGAGTAGGGAGACCCAGTACTTC. The V call is TRBV27, the J call TRBJ2-5; TRBD2 matches 8 bases. CDR3 length: 16 residues. The junction had 13 bases not matched to a gene; V was cut back by 5 bases and J by 5 bases. Germline CDR1 and CDR2: MNHEY and SMNVEV (reference sequence).